These 11 T cell receptor beta chains came from one sample sequenced in a study of metastatic and nonmetastatic thyroid tumors. TCRdb re-called clones from the PCR reads using MiXCR. The table lists about 64,000 clones, around 15% of them singletons. Before thyroid surgery, none of the patients had received any treatment. The specimen was blood. Receptors originate from a male donor with papillary thyroid cancer or a benign thyroid nodule (not recorded which). Some clones in this sample may be carry-over from other donors' samples.

This clone has ten or more counts. This chain uses TRBV11-2 with TRBJ2-2; no definite D call. Germline V CDR1 and CDR2: SGHAT, FQNNGV. This CDR3 spans 15 amino acids. Trimming took 1 base from V and 5 from J, leaving 11 bases between them. The CDR3 nucleotides are TGTGCCAGCAGCTTAGTTAGGGTTCGGACCGGGGAGCTGTTTTTT. Translation: CASSLVRVRTGELFF.

This clone was seen at least ten times. The chain joins TRBV10-3 to TRBJ1-2, with D maybe TRBD1 (5 bases). The germline CDR1 and CDR2 sequences are ENHRY and SYGVKD. V was cut by 6 bases and J by 2 bases, with 10 bases left in between. The CDR3 covers 13 residues. The CDR3 DNA reads TGTGCCATCAGGGAACAGGAGAACTATGGCTACACCTTC. It codes for CAIREQENYGYTF.

This clone was found many times. V usage is TRBV6-1 and J usage is TRBJ1-5, with D hard to call. V lost 1 base and J lost 0, with 4 bases in between. CDR1 MNHNS and CDR2 SASEGT come from the germline V gene. This CDR3 is built from 14 residues. Here the CDR3 reads CASSEVHSNQPQHF. The CDR3 bases are TGTGCCAGCAGTGAAGTGCATAGCAATCAGCCCCAGCATTTT.

This clone was recorded at least ten times. CDR3 region: CATSDLGSTEAFF. CDR3 coding DNA: TGTGCCACCAGTGATTTGGGGAGCACTGAAGCTTTCTTT. V is TRBV24-1 and J is TRBJ1-1; unclear D gene. The ends were cut back, 0 bases at V and 4 bases at J, with 5 bases in the middle. The germline CDR1 and CDR2 sequences are KGHDR and SFDVKD. This CDR3 is 13 amino acids long.

As for this clone: This may arise from a read error, as a much more abundant clone is one base away. The DNA is omitted, as the CDR3 cannot be located on it reliably, and the CDR3 follows TCRdb's listing. In the same sample, other DNA sequences code for this CDR3. The CDR3 is CASSTPWGLGTGELFF. The chain links TRBV19 to TRBJ2-2. The germline V gene encodes CDR1 LNHDA and CDR2 SQIVND (reference sequence). 16 amino acids form the CDR3, both terminal residues included.

The chain's CDR3 is CASSPRDRVGYTF. Here the CDR3 DNA reads TGTGCCAGCAGTCCCCGGGACAGGGTCGGCTACACCTTC. The chain joins TRBV28 to TRBJ1-2; 9 bases fit TRBD1. The germline V gene has CDR1 MDHEN and CDR2 SYDVKM. The CDR3 length is 13 residues. The V gene end was trimmed by 5 bases and the J gene end by 8 bases; junction bases not matched to a gene: 6.

In this sample, this clone turned up many times. The chain recombines TRBV20-1 with TRBJ2-7, with 8 bases fitting TRBD1. The CDR3 length is 16 residues. V was clipped by 0 bases and J by 4 bases; unmatched bases: 11. Looked up from germline, CDR1 is DFQATT and CDR2 is SNEGSKA (reference sequence). CDR3 sequence reads: CSAREPTGVISYEQYV. Written as DNA, the CDR3 is TGCAGTGCTAGAGAACCGACAGGGGTAATCTCGTACGAGCAGTACGTC.

Note on this clone: One junction end disagrees with the germline gene, perhaps due to a read error. The rearrangement uses TRBV19 and TRBJ1-5; tentative D call: TRBD1 (5 bases). The CDR3 sequence is 19 residues long. Germline V gene sequence: CDR1 LNHDA, CDR2 SQIVND (reference sequence). The CDR3 region is CASSIAPGLGSMSNKPQHF. The CDR3 DNA reads TGTGCCAGTAGTATAGCCCCGGGACTGGGATCAATGAGCAATAAGCCCCAGCATTTT.

Comment on this clone: This sample includes further DNA sequences coding for the same CDR3. This chain links TRBV20-1 with TRBJ1-1, with 7 bases lining up with TRBD1. The V gene's germline CDR1 is DFQATT and CDR2 SNEGSKA (reference sequence). The CDR3 has 12 residues. The J segment lost 4 bases and the V segment lost 6 bases, leaving 5 bases of the junction unmatched. CDR3 protein: CSATTGVTEAFF. CDR3 bases: TGCAGTGCAACAACAGGGGTCACTGAAGCTTTCTTT.

This clone was detected ten times or more. This chain uses TRBV19 with TRBJ1-2, with a possible D match to TRBD1 (6 bases). CDR3 length: 14 residues. Between the trimmed V and J ends, which lost 7 bases and 2 bases, there was a span of 14 bases. Germline loops: CDR1 LNHDA, CDR2 SQIVND (reference sequence). The DNA for the CDR3 is TGTGCCAGTACCCAGACAGGCGAAAACTATGGCTACACCTTC. Protein product: CASTQTGENYGYTF.

The V call is TRBV30, the J call TRBJ1-5; perhaps TRBD1 as D (5 bases). The ends were cut back, 0 bases at V and 4 bases at J, with 13 bases in the middle. This CDR3 comprises 15 residues. Germline-derived CDR1 and CDR2 are GTSNPN and SVGIG (reference sequence). The CDR3 sequence is CAWSVLGLGNQPQHF. The CDR3 nucleotides are TGTGCCTGGAGTGTACTGGGGCTGGGGAATCAGCCCCAGCATTTT.